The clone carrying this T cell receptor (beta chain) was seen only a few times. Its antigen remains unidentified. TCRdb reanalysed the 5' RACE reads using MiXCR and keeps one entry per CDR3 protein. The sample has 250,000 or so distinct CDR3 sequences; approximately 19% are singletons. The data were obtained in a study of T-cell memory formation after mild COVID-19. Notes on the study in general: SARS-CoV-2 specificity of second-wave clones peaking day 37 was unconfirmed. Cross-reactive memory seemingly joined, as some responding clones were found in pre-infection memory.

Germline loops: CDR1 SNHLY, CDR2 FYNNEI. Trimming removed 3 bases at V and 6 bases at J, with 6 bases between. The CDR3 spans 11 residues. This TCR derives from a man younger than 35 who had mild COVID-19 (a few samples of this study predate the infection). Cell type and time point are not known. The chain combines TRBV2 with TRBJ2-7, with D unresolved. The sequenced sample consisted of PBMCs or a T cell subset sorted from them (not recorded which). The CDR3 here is CASSEQAEQYF. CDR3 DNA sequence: TGTGCCAGCAGTGAGCAGGCCGAGCAGTACTTC.